This T cell receptor (beta chain) was sequenced for a study of neoadjuvant anti-PD-1 for oral cavity cancer. Across the whole study: Nivolumab at 3 mg/kg was mostly given biweekly, three to four doses, pre-surgery.

Time point defined: after neoadjuvant nivolumab, at surgical resection. TCRdb's copy holds only in-frame clones and misses some; the assay was immunoSEQ multiplex PCR. The table shows approximately 8,400 clones, with 70% occurring only once. Deletions cut 0 bases from V and 3 bases from J, with 14 bases between. Germline CDR1 is MNHNS and CDR2 is SASEGT. The CDR3 is 16 residues long. This rearrangement joins TRBV6-1 to TRBJ1-1; D perhaps matches TRBD1 (5 bases). This TCR was recovered from a person aged 35 to 85 with oral cavity squamous cell carcinoma. Specimen: PBMCs, collected after nivolumab (anti-PD-1) treatment. CDR3 in DNA: TGTGCCAGCAGTGAAGCGCTTGGACAACCTTACACTGAAGCTTTCTTT. Its translation: CASSEALGQPYTEAFF.